This passage covers 18 T cell receptor beta chains from one sample sequenced in a study of blood T cell repertoires in COVID-19. Profiled with immunoSEQ multiplex PCR; TCRdb holds only in-frame clones, not every one. Of about 310,000 clones in the sample, 70% to 90% are singletons; the top ten hold 6.5% to 9.5%. Input material: peripheral blood. Source of these receptors: a woman aged 45-65 years who had recovered from COVID-19.

CDR3: CASGLSGTGGETQYF. The CDR3 DNA reads as TGTGCTAGTGGTTTGAGTGGGACAGGGGGCGAGACCCAGTACTTC. The rearrangement uses TRBV12-5 and TRBJ2-5, with 12 bases aligning to TRBD1. The CDR3 is 15 residues long. V lost 2 bases to trimming and J lost 5 bases; unmatched junction nucleotides: 3. Germline lookup yields CDR1 LGHNT and CDR2 FRNRAP.

This clone was picked up one time. The V and J genes are TRBV28 and TRBJ2-1; D remains ambiguous. Germline lookup yields CDR1 MDHEN and CDR2 SYDVKM. The V end was cut by 3 bases, the J end by 2 bases, with 14 bases between. The CDR3 extends over 16 amino acids. CDR3 loop: CASSLAAVRTYNEQFF. DNA for the CDR3: TGTGCCAGCAGTTTGGCGGCGGTTCGGACCTACAATGAGCAGTTCTTC. Full variable domain (outside the CDR3, taken from reference TRBV28 and TRBJ2-1): DVKVTQSSRYLVKRTGEKVFLECVQDMDHENMFWYRQDPGLGLRLIYFSYDVKMKEKGDIPEGYSVSREKKERFSLILESASTNQTSMYLCASSLAAVRTYNEQFFGPGTRLTVL.

The chain joins TRBV6-5 to TRBJ1-1, with 8 bases matching TRBD1. Germline trimming cut 4 bases from V and 10 bases from J; bases unmatched to any gene: 17. The CDR3 totals 16 residues. Germline V gene lookup returns CDR1 MNHEY and CDR2 SVGAGI. The CDR3 spells CASSSRTGGSPYGAFF. The CDR3 region has the DNA TGTGCCAGCAGTTCGAGAACAGGGGGGAGCCCTTATGGAGCTTTCTTT.

CDR3 sequence reads: CASRSPGGRNTEAFF. As DNA, the CDR3 is TGTGCCAGCAGGTCGCCGGGGGGGCGGAACACTGAAGCTTTCTTT. The chain uses TRBV7-2 and TRBJ1-1; maybe TRBD1 (6 bases). The V end was cut by 6 bases, the J end by 1 base, with 15 bases between. The germline CDR1 and CDR2 sequences are SGHTA and FQGNSA. The CDR3 sequence is 15 residues long. The whole variable domain, remainder taken from reference TRBV7-2 and TRBJ1-1, is GAGVSQSPSNKVTEKGKDVELRCDPISGHTALYWYRQSLGQGLEFLIYFQGNSAPDKSGLPSDRFSAERTGGSVSTLTIQRTQQEDSAVYLCASRSPGGRNTEAFFGQGTRLTVV.

This chain links TRBV4-3 with TRBJ1-6, with 7 bases fitting TRBD1. V was pared by 2 bases and J by 1 base, with 8 bases of the junction left unmatched. Per the germline V gene, CDR1 is LGHNA and CDR2 is YSLEER. The CDR3 has 18 amino acids. The CDR3 protein is CASSQQNNRGSYNSPLHF. The CDR3 DNA follows: TGCGCCAGCAGCCAACAAAATAACAGGGGTTCCTATAATTCACCCCTCCACTTT.

CDR3 residues: CASSLDRKTDTQYF. In DNA, the CDR3 is TGCGCCAGCAGCTTGGACAGGAAGACAGATACGCAGTATTTT. This sequence joins TRBV5-1 and TRBJ2-3; D perhaps matches TRBD1 (5 bases). Per the germline V gene, CDR1 is SGHRS and CDR2 is YFSETQ. Deletions cut 0 bases from V and 3 bases from J, with 8 bases between. The CDR3 is 14 residues long.

The gene calls are TRBV9 and TRBJ2-3; 7 bases line up with TRBD2. The V gene's germline CDR1 is SGDLS and CDR2 YYNGEE. Losses at the gene ends were 4 bases for V and 3 bases for J; bases not matched to a gene: 8. The length of the CDR3 is 15 residues. CDR3 protein: CASSTDTGRTDTQYF. For the CDR3, the DNA is TGTGCCAGCAGCACTGACACCGGGAGGACAGATACGCAGTATTTT.

The chain is built from TRBV7-2 and TRBJ1-6, with D maybe TRBD1 (5 bases). Trimming shortened V by 5 bases and J by 6 bases, and 14 bases separated the two germline ends. CDR1 is SGHTA, CDR2 FQGNSA, per germline. CDR3 size: 15 residues. Here the CDR3 DNA reads TGTGCCAGCAGCATGACCGGGACTCCTAATTCACCCCTCCACTTT. This sequence encodes CASSMTGTPNSPLHF.

The chain joins TRBV6-6 to TRBJ1-2, with D unclear. The germline V and J ends were trimmed by 0 bases and 6 bases, with 11 bases remaining between them. Germline CDR1 and CDR2: MNHNY and SVGAGI (reference sequence). The CDR3 loop spans 14 amino acids. The CDR3, as DNA: TGTGCCAGCAGTTACTCCGAACGAGAGGATGGCTACACCTTC. It specifies CASSYSEREDGYTF.

Here the CDR3 DNA reads TGTGCCAGCACTCCTCTTCCGGGACTAGCGTCAATTTCCTACAATGAGCAGTTCTTC. Protein: CASTPLPGLASISYNEQFF. The chain recombines TRBV9 with TRBJ2-1; 10 bases map to TRBD2. Trimming took 6 bases from V and 1 from J; bases not matched to a gene: 16. Germline values: CDR1 SGDLS, CDR2 YYNGEE. The CDR3 loop spans 19 amino acids.

CDR3 in amino acids: CASSERVTEAFF. The CDR3 bases are TGTGCCAGCAGTGAACGTGTTACTGAAGCTTTCTTT. The rearrangement links TRBV6-1 to TRBJ1-1; D gene uncertain. Trimming took 2 bases from V and 5 from J, leaving 6 bases between them. Germline CDR1 reads MNHNS; CDR2 reads SASEGT. The CDR3 length is 12 residues.

This chain links TRBV29-1 with TRBJ2-3; D not certain. V lost 4 bases and J lost 5, with 19 bases in between. The CDR3 extends over 15 amino acids. Looked up from germline, CDR1 is SQVTM and CDR2 is ANQGSEA. CDR3 in amino acids: CSVAQWIRFGDTQYF. The CDR3 nucleotides are TGCAGCGTTGCGCAGTGGATCAGGTTCGGAGATACGCAGTATTTT.

The V gene is TRBV4-3, the J gene TRBJ1-1; 7 bases align to TRBD1. This CDR3 is built from 14 residues. Germline V CDR1 and CDR2: LGHNA, YSLEER. V lost 4 bases and J lost 3; bases outside the gene matches: 5. The chain's CDR3 is CASSLDRADTEAFF. In DNA, the CDR3 is TGCGCCAGCAGCCTAGACAGGGCCGACACTGAAGCTTTCTTT.

V and J are TRBV5-5 and TRBJ1-1; the D is unclear. Germline-derived CDR1 and CDR2 are SGHKS and YYEKEE (reference sequence). The CDR3 sequence is 12 residues long. The ends were cut back, 1 base at V and 3 bases at J, with 4 bases in the middle. CDR3 sequence: CASSLIDTEAFF. The CDR3 bases are TGTGCCAGCAGCTTGATAGACACTGAAGCTTTCTTT.

This clone is a singleton in its sample. This chain joins TRBV7-2 and TRBJ1-2; D call uncertain. This CDR3 has 14 amino acids. CDR1 is SGHTA, CDR2 FQGNSA, per germline. Between the trimmed V and J ends, which lost 5 bases and 2 bases, there was a span of 12 bases. CDR3 in amino acids: CASSPRGGNYGYTF. The CDR3 coding sequence is TGTGCCAGCAGCCCCCGTGGAGGGAACTATGGCTACACCTTC.

The J gene is TRBJ1-2, the V gene TRBV15; 8 nucleotides align to TRBD1. Losses at the gene ends were 0 bases for V and 5 bases for J; bases not matched to a gene: 5. Germline assignment: CDR1 LNHNV and CDR2 YYDKDF (reference sequence). The CDR3 totals 15 residues. DNA for the CDR3: TGTGCCACCAGCAGAGATCCGGACAGGGTGTATGGCTACACCTTC. Protein product: CATSRDPDRVYGYTF.

The gene calls are TRBV5-5 and TRBJ2-1; D perhaps matches TRBD1 (5 bases). Trimming took 6 bases from V and 4 from J, leaving 17 bases between them. CDR3 length: 15 amino acids. Germline V gene lookup returns CDR1 SGHKS and CDR2 YYEKEE (reference sequence). CDR3 region: CASTLDILGYNEQFF. The CDR3 DNA sequence: TGTGCCAGCACTCTGGACATTCTCGGATACAATGAGCAGTTCTTC.

This rearrangement joins TRBV24-1 to TRBJ2-1, with 9 bases identical to TRBD2. Losses at the gene ends were 3 bases for V and 0 bases for J; bases not matched to a gene: 2. Germline assignment: CDR1 KGHDR and CDR2 SFDVKD. This CDR3 has 16 residues. CDR3 amino acids: CATSDAAGGSYNEQFF. In nucleotides, the CDR3 is TGTGCCACCAGTGATGCAGCGGGAGGCTCCTACAATGAGCAGTTCTTC.